This T cell receptor (beta chain) was documented in a study of radiotherapy plus CTLA-4 blockade in lung cancer. Study findings and constraints: Blood TCR clones of tumor origin expanded after radiotherapy plus ipilimumab.

A note on this clone: The antigen remains undetermined.

Per the germline V gene, CDR1 is LNHDA and CDR2 is SQIVND (reference sequence). With V trimmed by 2 bases and J by 2 bases, 6 bases remained unmatched. This CDR3 has 16 residues. Repertoires were generated with immunoSEQ multiplex PCR, while TCRdb's copy carries only in-frame clones and drops some. The data show tens of thousands of clones, just over 75% seen once. The V call is TRBV19, the J call TRBJ2-7; 10 nucleotides agree with TRBD1. The sequence was obtained from a human donor with non-small cell lung cancer who had a partial response to radiotherapy plus ipilimumab. The sample in question was peripheral blood, obtained from a patient treated with radiotherapy plus ipilimumab. CDR3 amino acids: CASSISGTGETYEQYF. For the CDR3, the DNA is TGTGCCAGTAGTATATCCGGGACAGGGGAAACCTACGAGCAGTACTTC.